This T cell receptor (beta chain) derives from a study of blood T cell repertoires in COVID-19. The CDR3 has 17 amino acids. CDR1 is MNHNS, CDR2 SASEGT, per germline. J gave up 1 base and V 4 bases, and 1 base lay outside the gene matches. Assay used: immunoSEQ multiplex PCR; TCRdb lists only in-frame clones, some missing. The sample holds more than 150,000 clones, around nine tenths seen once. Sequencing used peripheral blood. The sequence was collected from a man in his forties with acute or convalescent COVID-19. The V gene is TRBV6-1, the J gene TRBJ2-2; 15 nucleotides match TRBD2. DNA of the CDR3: TGTGCCAGCAGTGTGGGACTAGCGGGGGGGAACACCGGGGAGCTGTTTTTT. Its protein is CASSVGLAGGNTGELFF.